These 10 T cell receptor beta chains were sequenced from one sample in a study of cytomegalovirus exposure and HLA in healthy donors. The repertoire was sequenced with immunoSEQ multiplex PCR; TCRdb's copy has only in-frame clones and lacks some. The sample consists of some 45,000 clones, 90% to 95% of them appearing once. Sample: PBMCs. The receptors stem from a man aged 18 to 29 in good health and CMV-seronegative.

CDR3 amino acids: CAISEGGFGYTF. The DNA for the CDR3 is TGTGCCATCAGTGAGGGAGGGTTTGGCTACACCTTC. V and J are TRBV10-3 and TRBJ1-2; no reliable D call. The germline V and J ends were trimmed by 2 bases and 7 bases, with 8 bases remaining between them. This CDR3 is 12 amino acids long. Germline V CDR1 and CDR2: ENHRY, SYGVKD.

J is TRBJ2-7 and V is TRBV18; 8 nucleotides line up with TRBD1. Germline V gene lookup returns CDR1 KGHSH and CDR2 LQKENI. The junction had 8 bases not matched to a gene; V was cut back by 4 bases and J by 3 bases. The CDR3 sequence is 15 residues long. The CDR3 loop reads CASSRGQEALYEQYF. The CDR3 nucleotides are TGTGCCAGCTCACGGGGACAGGAAGCTCTCTACGAGCAGTACTTC.

The J gene is TRBJ1-5, the V gene TRBV5-1; weak D call: TRBD1 (5 bases). Per the germline V gene, CDR1 is SGHRS and CDR2 is YFSETQ. Trimming left V 0 bases short and J 4 bases short, with 11 bases between. The CDR3 runs to 15 residues. The CDR3 region has the DNA TGCGCCAGCAGCTTGGCCGGGACTTGGAATCAGCCCCAGCATTTT. This encodes CASSLAGTWNQPQHF.

The genes are TRBV14 and TRBJ2-7; TRBD2 matches at 12 bases. Looked up from germline, CDR1 is SGHDN and CDR2 is FVKESK. The CDR3 loop spans 16 amino acids. V shed 5 bases, J shed 5 bases, and the junction held 10 bases outside the gene matches. The DNA for the CDR3 is TGTGCCAGCAGCGAACCGGGACTAGCGGGTATGAACGAGCAGTACTTC. Translating gives CASSEPGLAGMNEQYF.

The chain uses TRBV21-1 and TRBJ1-1. TRBV21-1 counts as a pseudogene. This CDR3 comprises 15 residues. CDR3 sequence: CASSTCVNENTEAFF. CDR3 sequence (DNA): TGTGCCAGCAGCACTTGCGTTAATGAGAACACTGAAGCTTTCTTT.

The V and J genes are TRBV6-5 and TRBJ1-5, with no clear D. Per germline, CDR1 MNHEY and CDR2 SVGAGI. V was clipped by 2 bases and J by 4 bases, with 3 bases between them. This CDR3 spans 12 amino acids. CDR3 DNA: TGTGCCAGCAGTTACCGGAATCAGCCCCAGCATTTT. Amino acids: CASSYRNQPQHF.

This sequence joins TRBV6-5 and TRBJ1-5; D is ambiguous. With 6 bases removed from V and 7 bases from J, the gap between germline ends came to 16 bases. CDR1 and CDR2 from the germline V gene are MNHEY and SVGAGI. The CDR3 consists of 14 residues. In DNA form, the CDR3 reads TGTGCCAGCAGCCGAAAAGCTCTGTCGCAGCCCCAGCATTTT. Protein: CASSRKALSQPQHF.

This clone has more than one count but fewer than ten. The V call is TRBV5-1, the J call TRBJ1-2; possible D gene TRBD1, 6 bases. Trimming pared 3 bases from V and 2 bases from J, leaving 11 bases between. The germline V gene encodes CDR1 SGHRS and CDR2 YFSETQ. The CDR3 length is 14 residues. Written as DNA, the CDR3 is TGCGCCAGCAGCTGGACAGATCCCAACTATGGCTACACCTTC. Translating it yields CASSWTDPNYGYTF.

The chain uses TRBV2 and TRBJ2-1, with D tentatively TRBD2 (6 bases). V was clipped by 3 bases and J by 7 bases, with 16 bases between them. The CDR3 loop spans 15 amino acids. Germline lookup yields CDR1 SNHLY and CDR2 FYNNEI. CDR3 nucleotide sequence: TGTGCCAGCAGTGACGCGCCAGGGAGGTTGAATGAGCAGTTCTTC. Translation gives CASSDAPGRLNEQFF.

Only a few counts were recorded for this clone. This sequence joins TRBV6-6 and TRBJ2-7; the D gene is possibly TRBD2 (6 bases). CDR1 is MNHNY and CDR2 is SVGAGI in the germline V gene (reference sequence). CDR3 length: 12 residues. V gave up 4 bases and J gave up 4 bases, with 8 bases separating them. The CDR3 DNA follows: TGTGCCAGCAGTTCCGCGGGGTACGAGCAGTACTTC. It specifies CASSSAGYEQYF.